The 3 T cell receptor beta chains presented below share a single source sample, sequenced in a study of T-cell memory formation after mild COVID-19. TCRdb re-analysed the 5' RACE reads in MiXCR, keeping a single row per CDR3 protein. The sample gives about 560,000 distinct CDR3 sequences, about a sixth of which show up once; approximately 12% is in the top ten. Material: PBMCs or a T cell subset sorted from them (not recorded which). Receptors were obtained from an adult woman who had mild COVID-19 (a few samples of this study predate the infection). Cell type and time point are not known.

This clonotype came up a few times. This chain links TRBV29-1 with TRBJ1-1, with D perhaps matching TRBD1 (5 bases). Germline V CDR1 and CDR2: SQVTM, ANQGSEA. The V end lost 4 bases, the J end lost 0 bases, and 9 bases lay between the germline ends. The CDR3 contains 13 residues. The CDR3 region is CSVGRDVNTEAFF. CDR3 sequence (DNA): TGCAGCGTTGGTAGGGACGTGAACACTGAAGCTTTCTTT.

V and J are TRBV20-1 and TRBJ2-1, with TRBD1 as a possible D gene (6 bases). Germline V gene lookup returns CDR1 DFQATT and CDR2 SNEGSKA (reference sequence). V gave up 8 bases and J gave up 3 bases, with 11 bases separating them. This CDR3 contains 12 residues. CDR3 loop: CSLDRLYNEQFF. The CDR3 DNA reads TGCAGTTTAGACAGGCTCTACAATGAGCAGTTCTTC.

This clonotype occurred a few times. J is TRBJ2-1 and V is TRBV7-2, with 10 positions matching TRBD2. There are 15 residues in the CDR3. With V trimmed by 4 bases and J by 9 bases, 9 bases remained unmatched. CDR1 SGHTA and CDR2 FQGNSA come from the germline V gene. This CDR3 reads CASSSSSGSLGEQFF. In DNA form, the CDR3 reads TGTGCCAGCAGCTCCTCTAGCGGGAGTCTCGGTGAGCAGTTCTTC.